A single sample is the source of the 5 T cell receptor beta chains below, sequenced in a study of shared T cell receptors in the human thymus (dated by TCRdb to 2020 to 2022). Preparation of the library involved the immunoSEQ multiplex PCR assay. The clones in this table, taken by TCRdb from immuneACCESS, are in-frame only. Not every clone is retained; where verified, under half of the shortfall comes from an unresolved V gene, and the cause of the rest is unknown. This sample gives some 400,000 clones in total; 85% to 95% of them show up just once. The ten largest clonotypes hold roughly 0.021% of the sample. Sequencing was done on a sample of thymocytes. The receptors shown here come from a human donor.

In its sample, this clone was seen once. V gene TRBV18 combines with J gene TRBJ2-5, with D hard to call. With 2 bases removed from V and 4 bases from J, the gap between germline ends came to 5 bases. The CDR3 consists of 12 residues. CDR1 and CDR2 (germline): KGHSH, LQKENI. The CDR3 sequence: CASSPRLETQYF. CDR3 bases: TGTGCCAGCTCACCAAGGTTAGAGACCCAGTACTTC. The full variable domain, its missing parts supplied by reference TRBV18 and TRBJ2-5, is NAGVMQNPRHLVRRRGQEARLRCSPMKGHSHVYWYRQLPEEGLKFMVYLQKENIIDESGMPKERFSAEFPKEGPSILRIQQVVRGDSAAYFCASSPRLETQYFGPGTRLLVL.

The chain has TRBV5-1 and TRBJ2-7, with D unclear. This CDR3 has 18 amino acids. Trimming took off 0 bases at V and 0 bases at J, with 19 bases between the two ends. Germline assignment: CDR1 SGHRS and CDR2 YFSETQ. The CDR3 protein is CASSLEGTRVPSSYEQYF. The CDR3, as DNA: TGCGCCAGCAGCTTGGAAGGAACAAGAGTCCCGAGCTCCTACGAGCAGTACTTC.

This chain connects TRBV7-9 to TRBJ2-3; D unclear. Germline V gene sequence: CDR1 SEHNR, CDR2 FQNEAQ (reference sequence). V was clipped by 2 bases and J by 0 bases, with 6 bases between them. The CDR3 runs to 14 residues. The CDR3 spells CASSLSHSTDTQYF. The CDR3 bases are TGTGCCAGCAGCTTAAGTCACAGCACAGATACGCAGTATTTT.

The chain employs TRBV27 and TRBJ2-7; tentative D call: TRBD2 (7 bases). Trimming removed 5 bases from V and 3 bases from J, with 17 bases in between. This CDR3 is 15 amino acids long. CDR1 and CDR2 from the germline V gene are MNHEY and SMNVEV (reference sequence). CDR3 protein: CASSPRGAGGYEQYF. CDR3 bases: TGTGCCAGCAGTCCCCGGGGGGCAGGCGGCTACGAGCAGTACTTC.

This chain uses TRBV11-2 with TRBJ2-1; 13 nucleotides line up with TRBD2. CDR3 length: 17 amino acids. CDR1 and CDR2 from the germline V gene are SGHAT and FQNNGV. J lost 4 bases, V lost 1 base, and 4 bases had no gene match. The CDR3 is CASSLGWTSGSYNEQFF. The CDR3 coding sequence is TGTGCCAGCAGCTTAGGGTGGACTAGCGGGAGTTACAATGAGCAGTTCTTC.